The present entry profiles one T cell receptor beta chain with its context. Its specificity is unknown. The data were obtained in a study of shared clonotypes between healthy human individuals. In the study overall: Each donor contributed plates that comprised three CD4 naive, three CD4 memory, two CD8 naive and one CD8 memory. Findings and limits, study-wide: Genetic and exposure-history diversity was limited by the few donors. Shared clonotypes across all four donors exceeded non-shared ones in generation probability.

The protocol was immunoSEQ multiplex PCR, while the TCRdb copy is restricted to in-frame clones and leaves out a portion. The sample holds 2 million to 2.5 million clones, 85% to 95% seen once. The CDR3 loop spans 15 amino acids. Trimming left V 2 bases short and J 5 bases short, with 13 bases between. The germline V gene encodes CDR1 LGHNA and CDR2 YNFKEQ. The TCR originated in a man aged 18 to 35 in good health. Some clones in this sample may be carry-over from other donors' samples. The chain carries TRBV4-2 and TRBJ1-5, with D uncertain. Sequenced: naive CD4+ T cells from PBMCs. Subset here: CD45RA+ positively selected. CDR3: CASSQTRLLDQPQHF. In nucleotides, the CDR3 is TGTGCCAGCAGCCAAACGAGACTGCTGGATCAGCCCCAGCATTTT.